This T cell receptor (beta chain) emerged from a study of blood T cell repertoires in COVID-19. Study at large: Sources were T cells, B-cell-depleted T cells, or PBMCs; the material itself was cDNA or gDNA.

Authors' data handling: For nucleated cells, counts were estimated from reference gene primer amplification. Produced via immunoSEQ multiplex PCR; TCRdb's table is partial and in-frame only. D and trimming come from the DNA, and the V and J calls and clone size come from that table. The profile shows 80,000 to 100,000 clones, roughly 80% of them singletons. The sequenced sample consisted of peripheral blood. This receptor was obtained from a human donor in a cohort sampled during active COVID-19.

CDR3 sequence reads: CASSRLRTSGRYQETQYF. DNA for the CDR3: TGTGCCAGCTCTCGATTACGGACTAGCGGGAGGTACCAAGAGACCCAGTACTTC. This chain connects TRBV18 to TRBJ2-5, with 14 positions matching TRBD2. Germline CDR1 KGHSH, CDR2 LQKENI. The CDR3 has 18 residues. With 6 bases clipped from V and 0 bases from J, the junction kept 9 bases outside the gene matches.